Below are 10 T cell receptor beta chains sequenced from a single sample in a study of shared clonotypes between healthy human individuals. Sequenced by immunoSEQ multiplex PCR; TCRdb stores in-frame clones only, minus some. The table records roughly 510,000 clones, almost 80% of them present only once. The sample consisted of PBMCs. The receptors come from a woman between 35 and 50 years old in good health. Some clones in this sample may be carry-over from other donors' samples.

The chain's CDR3 is CASSLGAEGAGEKLFF. CDR3 nucleotides: TGTGCCAGCAGTTTAGGGGCTGAGGGGGCGGGGGAAAAACTGTTTTTT. The V call is TRBV28, the J call TRBJ1-4; 7 nucleotides agree with TRBD1. V was clipped by 2 bases and J by 8 bases; unmatched bases: 11. This CDR3 contains 16 residues. Germline CDR1 MDHEN, CDR2 SYDVKM. The full variable domain, rest sourced from reference TRBV28 and TRBJ1-4, is DVKVTQSSRYLVKRTGEKVFLECVQDMDHENMFWYRQDPGLGLRLIYFSYDVKMKEKGDIPEGYSVSREKKERFSLILESASTNQTSMYLCASSLGAEGAGEKLFFGSGTQLSVL.

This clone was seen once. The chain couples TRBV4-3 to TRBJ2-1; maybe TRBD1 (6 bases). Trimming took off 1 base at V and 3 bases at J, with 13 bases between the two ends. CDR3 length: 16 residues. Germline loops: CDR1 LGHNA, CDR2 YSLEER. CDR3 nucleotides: TGCGCCAGCAGCCAAGTTCGGACAGAGCTCTACAATGAGCAGTTCTTC. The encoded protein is CASSQVRTELYNEQFF.

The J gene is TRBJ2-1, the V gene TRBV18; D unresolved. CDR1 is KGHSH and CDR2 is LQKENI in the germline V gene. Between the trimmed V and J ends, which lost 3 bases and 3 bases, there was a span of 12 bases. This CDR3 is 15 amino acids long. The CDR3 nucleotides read TGTGCCAGCTCACCGACCTCGCCGGGCTACAATGAGCAGTTCTTC. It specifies CASSPTSPGYNEQFF.

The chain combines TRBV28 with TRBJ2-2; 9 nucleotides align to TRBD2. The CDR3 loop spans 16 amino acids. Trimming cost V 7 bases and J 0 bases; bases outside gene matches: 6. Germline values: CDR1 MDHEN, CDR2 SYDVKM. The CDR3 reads CASTLGGGANTGELFF. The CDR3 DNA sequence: TGTGCCAGCACCCTCGGCGGGGGGGCGAACACCGGGGAGCTGTTTTTT.

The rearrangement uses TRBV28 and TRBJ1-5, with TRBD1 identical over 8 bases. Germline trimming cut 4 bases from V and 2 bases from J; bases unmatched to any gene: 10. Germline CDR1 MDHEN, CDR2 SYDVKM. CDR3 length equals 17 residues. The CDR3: CASSSGQGFIGNQPQHF. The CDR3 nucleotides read TGTGCCAGCAGTTCTGGACAGGGTTTTATAGGCAATCAGCCCCAGCATTTT.

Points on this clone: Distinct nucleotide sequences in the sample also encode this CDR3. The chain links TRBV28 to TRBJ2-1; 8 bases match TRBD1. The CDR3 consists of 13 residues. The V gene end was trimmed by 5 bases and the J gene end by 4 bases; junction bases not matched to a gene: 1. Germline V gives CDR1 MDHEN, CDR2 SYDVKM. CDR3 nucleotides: TGTGCCAGCAGTCGGACAGGGTACAATGAGCAGTTCTTC. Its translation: CASSRTGYNEQFF.

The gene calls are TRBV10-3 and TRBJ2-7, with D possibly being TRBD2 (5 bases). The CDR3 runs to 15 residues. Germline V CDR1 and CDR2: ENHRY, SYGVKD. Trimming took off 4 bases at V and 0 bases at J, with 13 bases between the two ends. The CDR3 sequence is CAISVGPSRSYEQYF. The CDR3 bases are TGTGCCATCAGTGTGGGCCCTAGCCGCTCCTACGAGCAGTACTTC.

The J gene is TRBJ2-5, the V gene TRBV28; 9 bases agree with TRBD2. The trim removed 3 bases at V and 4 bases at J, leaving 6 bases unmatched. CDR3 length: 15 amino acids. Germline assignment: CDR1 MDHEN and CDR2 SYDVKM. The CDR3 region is CASSFAGGRGETQYF. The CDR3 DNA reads TGTGCCAGCAGTTTCGCGGGGGGGCGAGGAGAGACCCAGTACTTC.

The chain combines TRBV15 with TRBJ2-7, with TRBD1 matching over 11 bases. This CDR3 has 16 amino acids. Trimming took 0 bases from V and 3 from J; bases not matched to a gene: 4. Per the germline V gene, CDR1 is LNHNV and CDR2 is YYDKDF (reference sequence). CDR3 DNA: TGTGCCACCAGCAGAGACGCGGACAGGGGGCTCTACGAGCAGTACTTC. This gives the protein CATSRDADRGLYEQYF. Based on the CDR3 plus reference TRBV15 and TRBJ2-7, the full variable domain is DAMVIQNPRYQVTQFGKPVTLSCSQTLNHNVMYWYQQKSSQAPKLLFHYYDKDFNNEADTPDNFQSRRPNTSFCFLDIRSPGLGDTAMYLCATSRDADRGLYEQYFGPGTRLTVT.

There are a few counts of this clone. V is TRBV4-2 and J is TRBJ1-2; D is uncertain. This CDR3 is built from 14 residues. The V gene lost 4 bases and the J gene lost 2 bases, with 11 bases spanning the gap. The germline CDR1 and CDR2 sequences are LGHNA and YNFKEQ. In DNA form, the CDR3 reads TGTGCCAGCAGCCCACACCCCCAAAACTATGGCTACACCTTC. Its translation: CASSPHPQNYGYTF.